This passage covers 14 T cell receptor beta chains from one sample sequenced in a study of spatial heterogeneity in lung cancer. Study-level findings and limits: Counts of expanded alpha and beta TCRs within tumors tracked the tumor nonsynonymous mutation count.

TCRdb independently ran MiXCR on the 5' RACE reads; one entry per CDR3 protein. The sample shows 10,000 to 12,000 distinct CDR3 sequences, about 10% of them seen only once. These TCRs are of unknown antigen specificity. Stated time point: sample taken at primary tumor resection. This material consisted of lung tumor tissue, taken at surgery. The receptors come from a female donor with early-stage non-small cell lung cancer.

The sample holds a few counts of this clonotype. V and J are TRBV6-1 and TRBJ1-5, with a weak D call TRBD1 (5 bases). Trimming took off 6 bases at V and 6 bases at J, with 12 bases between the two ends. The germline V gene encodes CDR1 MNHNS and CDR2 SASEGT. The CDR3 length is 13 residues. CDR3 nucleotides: TGTGCCAGCAGGGACGGCGGGGCTCAGCCCCAGCATTTT. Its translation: CASRDGGAQPQHF.

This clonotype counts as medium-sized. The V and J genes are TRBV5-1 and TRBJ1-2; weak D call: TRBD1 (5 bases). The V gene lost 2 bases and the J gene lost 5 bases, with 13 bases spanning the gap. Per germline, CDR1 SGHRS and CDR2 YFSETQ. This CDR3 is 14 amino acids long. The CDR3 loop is CASSFSGTEYGYTF. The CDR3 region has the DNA TGCGCCAGCAGCTTCTCCGGGACCGAATATGGCTACACCTTC.

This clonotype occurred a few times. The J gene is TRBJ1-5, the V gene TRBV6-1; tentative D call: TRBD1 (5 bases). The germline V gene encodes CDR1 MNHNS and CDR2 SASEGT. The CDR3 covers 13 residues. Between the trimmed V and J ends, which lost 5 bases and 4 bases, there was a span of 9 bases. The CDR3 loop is CASSRDPNQPQHF. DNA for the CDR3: TGTGCCAGCAGTCGGGACCCTAATCAGCCCCAGCATTTT.

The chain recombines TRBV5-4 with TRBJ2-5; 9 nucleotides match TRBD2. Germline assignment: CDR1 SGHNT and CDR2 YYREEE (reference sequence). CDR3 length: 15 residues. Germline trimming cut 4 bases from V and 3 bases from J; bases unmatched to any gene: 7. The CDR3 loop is CASSPWVAGEETQYF. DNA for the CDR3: TGTGCCAGCAGCCCCTGGGTAGCGGGGGAAGAGACCCAGTACTTC.

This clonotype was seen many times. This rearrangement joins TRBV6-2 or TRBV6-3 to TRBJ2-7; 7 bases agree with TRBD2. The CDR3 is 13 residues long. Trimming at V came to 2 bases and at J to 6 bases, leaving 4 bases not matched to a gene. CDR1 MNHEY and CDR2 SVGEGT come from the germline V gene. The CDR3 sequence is CASSYAGEGEQYF. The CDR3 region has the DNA TGTGCCAGCAGTTACGCGGGAGAGGGCGAGCAGTACTTC.

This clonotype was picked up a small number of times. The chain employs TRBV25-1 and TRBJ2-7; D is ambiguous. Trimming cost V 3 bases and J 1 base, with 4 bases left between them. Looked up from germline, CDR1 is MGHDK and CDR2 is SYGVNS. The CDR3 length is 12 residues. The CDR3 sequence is CASSDGSYEQYF. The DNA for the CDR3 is TGTGCCAGCAGTGACGGGTCCTACGAGCAGTACTTC.

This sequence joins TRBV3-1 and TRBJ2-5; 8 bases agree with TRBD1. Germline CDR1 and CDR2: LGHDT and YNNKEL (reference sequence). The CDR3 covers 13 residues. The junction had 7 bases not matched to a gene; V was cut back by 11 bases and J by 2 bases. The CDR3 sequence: CASLRTGQETQYF. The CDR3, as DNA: TGTGCCTCACTCAGGACAGGGCAAGAGACCCAGTACTTC.

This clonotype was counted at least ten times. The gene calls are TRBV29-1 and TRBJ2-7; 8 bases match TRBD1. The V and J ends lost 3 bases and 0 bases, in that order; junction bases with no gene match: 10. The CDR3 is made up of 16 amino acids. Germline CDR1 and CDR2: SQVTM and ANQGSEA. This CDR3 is CSVETPGQDFSYEQYF. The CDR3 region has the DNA TGCAGCGTTGAGACCCCGGGACAGGACTTCTCCTACGAGCAGTACTTC.

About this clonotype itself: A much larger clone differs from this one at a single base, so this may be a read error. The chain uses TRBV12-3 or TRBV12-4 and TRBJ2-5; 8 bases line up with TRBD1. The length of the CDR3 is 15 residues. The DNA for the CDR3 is TGTGCCAGCAGTTCATACGGACAGGGTACGGAGACCCTGTACTTC. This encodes CASSSYGQGTETLYF.

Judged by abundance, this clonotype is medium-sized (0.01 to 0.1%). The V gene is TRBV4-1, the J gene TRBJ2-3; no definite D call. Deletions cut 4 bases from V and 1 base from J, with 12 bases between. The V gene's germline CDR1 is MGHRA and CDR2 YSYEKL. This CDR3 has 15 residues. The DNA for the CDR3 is TGCGCCAGCAGCCCCCGGCGGTCCCGCACAGATACGCAGTATTTT. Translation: CASSPRRSRTDTQYF.

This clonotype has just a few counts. As DNA, the CDR3 is TGTGCCAGCAGTTTATCATTAGCGGGGGGGCCCTACGAGCAGTACTTC. Translation: CASSLSLAGGPYEQYF. The chain employs TRBV27 and TRBJ2-7; 11 bases align to TRBD2. V shed 0 bases, J shed 2 bases, and the junction held 3 bases outside the gene matches. The CDR3 covers 16 residues. Germline-derived CDR1 and CDR2 are MNHEY and SMNVEV (reference sequence).

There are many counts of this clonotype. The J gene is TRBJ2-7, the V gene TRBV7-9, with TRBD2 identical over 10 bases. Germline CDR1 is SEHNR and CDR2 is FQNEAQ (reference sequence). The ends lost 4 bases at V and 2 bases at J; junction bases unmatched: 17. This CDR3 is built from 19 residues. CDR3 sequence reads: CASSSTSGDIVRPPYEQYF. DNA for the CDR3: TGTGCCAGCAGCTCAACTAGCGGGGATATAGTTCGGCCGCCCTACGAGCAGTACTTC.

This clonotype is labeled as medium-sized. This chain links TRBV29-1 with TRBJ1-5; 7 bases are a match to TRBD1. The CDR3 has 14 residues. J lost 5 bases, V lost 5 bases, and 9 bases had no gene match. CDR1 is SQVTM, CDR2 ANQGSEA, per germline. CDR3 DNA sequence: TGCAGCGTTTCCGGGACAGAAAACTATCAGCCCCAGCATTTT. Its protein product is CSVSGTENYQPQHF.

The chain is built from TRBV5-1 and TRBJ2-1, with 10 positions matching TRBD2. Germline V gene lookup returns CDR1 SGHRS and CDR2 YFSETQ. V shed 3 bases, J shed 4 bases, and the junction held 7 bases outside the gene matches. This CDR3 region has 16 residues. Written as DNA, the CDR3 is TGCGCCAGCAGCTCCGCCGGGACTAGCGCTTACAATGAGCAGTTCTTC. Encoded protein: CASSSAGTSAYNEQFF.